Below are 8 T cell receptor beta chains sequenced from a single sample in a study of T cell changes during pregnancy in multiple sclerosis. Using immunoSEQ multiplex PCR, the repertoire was profiled, and TCRdb retains in-frame clones only, with some absent. This table holds roughly 79,000 clones, around 90% found once. The sequences come from CD4+ T cells from peripheral blood mononuclear cells, collected before pregnancy. These receptors were collected from a female donor with multiple sclerosis, enrolled in a pregnancy study.

The chain employs TRBV28 and TRBJ2-5; TRBD1 might be the D (6 bases). CDR3 size: 18 residues. Germline CDR1 MDHEN, CDR2 SYDVKM. The ends were cut back, 5 bases at V and 2 bases at J, with 24 bases in the middle. The CDR3 loop is CASSQDRFTSLPQETQYF. The CDR3 DNA sequence: TGTGCCAGCAGTCAGGACAGATTCACGAGTCTACCTCAAGAGACCCAGTACTTC.

The CDR3 loop is CASSGLPGQPQHF. CDR3 nucleotide sequence: TGTGCCAGCAGTGGGTTGCCCGGTCAGCCCCAGCATTTT. This chain connects TRBV2 to TRBJ1-5; D is unresolved. CDR1 is SNHLY and CDR2 is FYNNEI in the germline V gene. Trimming removed 4 bases at V and 6 bases at J, with 10 bases between. The CDR3 is 13 residues long.

The rearrangement uses TRBV6-6 and TRBJ1-1; 7 bases match TRBD1. CDR3 size: 14 residues. Per germline, CDR1 MNHNY and CDR2 SVGAGI (reference sequence). After removal of 5 bases from V and 11 bases from J, the junction contained 14 bases not matched to a gene. CDR3 protein: CASSSKNRGQRAFF. CDR3 in DNA: TGTGCCAGCAGTAGTAAGAACAGGGGTCAGAGGGCTTTCTTT.

This chain connects TRBV10-3 to TRBJ2-1, with 10 bases lining up with TRBD1. CDR1 and CDR2 (germline): ENHRY, SYGVKD. The CDR3 runs 16 residues. After removal of 3 bases from V and 2 bases from J, the junction contained 4 bases not matched to a gene. The CDR3 DNA follows: TGTGCCATCAGTGATGGGACAGGGGCCACCTACAATGAGCAGTTCTTC. Translating it yields CAISDGTGATYNEQFF.

The rearrangement joins TRBV25-1 to TRBJ1-4, with 11 bases that match TRBD1. J was trimmed by 7 bases and V by 3 bases; bases with no gene match: 4. CDR1 and CDR2 from the germline V gene are MGHDK and SYGVNS. CDR3 length: 15 residues. The CDR3 spells CASSDGQGAGEKLFF. CDR3 sequence (DNA): TGTGCCAGCAGTGACGGACAGGGGGCTGGTGAAAAACTGTTTTTT.

As DNA, the CDR3 is TGTGCCAGCAGCTTAGCATGGGACAGTGGAAACACCATATATTTT. Its protein is CASSLAWDSGNTIYF. The V and J genes are TRBV7-9 and TRBJ1-3, with 7 bases lining up with TRBD1. The CDR3 loop spans 15 amino acids. V shed 0 bases and J 3 bases; nucleotides not matched to a gene: 2. In germline, CDR1 is SEHNR, CDR2 FQNEAQ (reference sequence).

This chain links TRBV5-4 with TRBJ1-4; D unresolved. The length of the CDR3 is 15 residues. Trimming took 0 bases from V and 4 from J, leaving 10 bases between them. The germline gives CDR1 SGHNT, CDR2 YYREEE (reference sequence). In nucleotides, the CDR3 is TGTGCCAGCAGCTTGGGAGGTCAGCTTAATGAAAAACTGTTTTTT. Translated: CASSLGGQLNEKLFF.

This clone came up once. The sample holds other DNA sequences that translate to the same CDR3. The chain is built from TRBV27 and TRBJ1-5; D uncertain. CDR1 and CDR2 from the germline V gene are MNHEY and SMNVEV (reference sequence). V was pared by 0 bases and J by 4 bases, with 7 bases between. The CDR3 spans 14 residues. The CDR3 protein is CASSLSRGNQPQHF. The DNA of the CDR3 is TGTGCCAGCAGTTTATCGCGAGGGAATCAGCCCCAGCATTTT.